These T cell receptor beta chains were read from a single sample in a study of shared clonotypes between healthy human individuals. Sequencing used immunoSEQ multiplex PCR; TCRdb keeps in-frame clones, though not all of them. The data show about 2 million clones, roughly 95% seen once. Material for sequencing was naive CD8+ T cells sorted from blood. These receptors were obtained from a young man in good health. The CDR3 runs from the conserved cysteine through the conserved F or W. The D gene is left open where the match is weak. Clone size is shown for a subset of rows, as once, few, many or a class of expanded clone.

V	J	D	size	CDR3	DNA
TRBV7-9	TRBJ2-7	NA	NA	CASSLVTHYEQYF	TGTGCCAGCAGCTTAGTCACGCACTACGAGCAGTACTTC
TRBV27	TRBJ1-1	NA	once	CASSPSPPGAGYTEAFF	TGTGCCAGCAGTCCCTCCCCCCCCGGGGCGGGGTACACTGAAGCTTTCTTT
TRBV2	TRBJ1-1	TRBD1	once	CASSAGGTLSTEAFF	TGTGCCAGCAGTGCAGGGGGGACGTTAAGCACTGAAGCTTTCTTT
TRBV13	TRBJ2-3	TRBD2	NA	CASSPSLAGGLTDTQYF	TGTGCCAGCAGCCCCTCACTAGCGGGGGGTCTCACAGATACGCAGTATTTT
TRBV4-3	TRBJ1-5	TRBD1	NA	CASSRYRDSPNQPQHF	TGCGCCAGCAGCCGGTACCGGGACAGCCCCAATCAGCCCCAGCATTTT
TRBV9	TRBJ1-1	NA	NA	CASSVGDSVNTEAFF	TGTGCCAGCAGCGTAGGAGATAGTGTGAACACTGAAGCTTTCTTT
TRBV10-1	TRBJ2-7	NA	few	CASSESPHEQYF	TGCGCCAGCAGTGAGTCACCCCACGAGCAGTACTTC
TRBV4-3	TRBJ1-4	NA	NA	CASSQDARARVELFF	TGCGCCAGCAGCCAAGACGCCAGGGCCAGGGTGGAACTGTTTTTT
TRBV28	TRBJ2-5	NA	NA	CASSLEGRETQYF	TGTGCCAGCAGTTTAGAGGGACGAGAGACCCAGTACTTC
TRBV7-9	TRBJ1-1	NA	NA	CASSLDEGGAFF	TGTGCCAGCAGCTTAGACGAGGGAGGAGCTTTCTTT
TRBV28	TRBJ2-2	NA	NA	CASSSPYSRDTGELFF	TGTGCCAGCAGTTCCCCATATAGTCGTGACACCGGGGAGCTGTTTTTT
TRBV7-2	TRBJ1-5	TRBD1	NA	CASSAGPPGGSGNQPQHF	TGTGCCAGCAGCGCAGGACCTCCAGGGGGTTCGGGCAATCAGCCCCAGCATTTT
TRBV9	TRBJ1-2	TRBD1	once	CASSSPRQGVPNYGYTF	TGTGCCAGCAGCTCCCCCCGACAGGGGGTTCCAAACTATGGCTACACCTTC
TRBV27	TRBJ2-5	NA	NA	CASSLLDRETQYF	TGTGCCAGCAGTTTGCTAGACCGAGAGACCCAGTACTTC
TRBV9	TRBJ1-2	TRBD1	NA	CASSAERGLERNYGYTF	TGTGCCAGCAGCGCAGAAAGGGGGCTCGAACGGAACTATGGCTACACCTTC